This TCR beta chain was profiled in a study of blood T cell repertoires in COVID-19. Turning to the study itself: From T cells, B-cell-depleted T cells, or PBMCs came the material, which was cDNA or gDNA.

Participants, roughly 18 to 100 years old, spanned around 25 US areas. The method was immunoSEQ multiplex PCR; TCRdb's version includes in-frame clones alone and lacks a portion of them. The sample includes about 140,000 clones, about 84% of them seen just once. This CDR3 has 13 amino acids. Germline assignment: CDR1 MDHEN and CDR2 SYDVKM. J lost 5 bases, V lost 7 bases, and 7 bases had no gene match. V and J are TRBV28 and TRBJ1-2, with TRBD1 identical over 7 bases. The receptor's source is a woman aged 18-30 years who had been exposed to COVID-19. Sequences were obtained from PBMCs or T cells enriched from blood (not recorded which). CDR3 residues: CASTVDRRYGYTF. DNA of the CDR3: TGTGCCAGCACCGTGGACAGGAGATATGGCTACACCTTC.